This entry concerns a single T cell receptor beta chain. Its antigen is still unknown. This entry belongs to a study of T cell repertoires in ileal Crohn's disease. Background on the study: The M6 sample came from neoterminal ileum during colonoscopy after surgery. Broader study findings: Mucosal expansions were suggested to be mainly CD8 T cells. Active smokers at surgery had more clonal expansions than non-smokers.

The time point: neoterminal ileum biopsy at postoperative endoscopy, about 6 months after surgery. Sequencing used immunoSEQ multiplex PCR; TCRdb keeps in-frame clones, though not all of them. The sample contains about 60,000 clones, less than 90% of which appear only once. There are 15 residues in the CDR3. Trimming removed 0 bases from V and 10 bases from J, with 15 bases in between. The germline gives CDR1 LGHNA, CDR2 YNFKEQ. Sequenced material: ileal tissue. This TCR was recovered from an adult with Crohn's disease. The chain couples TRBV4-2 to TRBJ1-4; unclear D gene. In DNA, the CDR3 is TGTGCCAGCAGCCAAGATCGCGTAGTTCTTACAAAACTGTTTTTT. Amino acids: CASSQDRVVLTKLFF.